Listed here are 20 T cell receptor beta chains from one sample, sequenced in a study of T cell repertoires in cytomegalovirus infection. TCRdb ran MiXCR on the reads and lists one entry per CDR3 protein. The sample lists around 490,000 distinct CDR3 sequences, roughly 29% occurring once. The source material was PBMCs. The source of these receptors is a human donor in good health (CMV status not recorded). Some clones in this sample may be carry-over from other donors' samples.

This rearrangement joins TRBV10-2 to TRBJ1-5; the D is unclear. Germline CDR1 reads WSHSY; CDR2 reads SAAADI. Trimming left V 0 bases short and J 0 bases short, with 18 bases between. The CDR3 loop spans 19 amino acids. The CDR3 here is CASSESPLRVPHSNQPQHF. For the CDR3, the DNA is TGCGCCAGCAGTGAGTCTCCCTTGAGGGTACCCCATAGCAATCAGCCCCAGCATTTT.

The V call is TRBV5-6, the J call TRBJ2-5; a possible D gene is TRBD2 (6 bases). Germline V gives CDR1 SGHDT, CDR2 YYEEEE. CDR3 length equals 14 residues. V was shortened by 3 bases and J by 4 bases, with 13 bases between the two germline ends. This CDR3 is CASSSATGVETQYF. CDR3 DNA sequence: TGTGCCAGCAGCTCCGCAACGGGAGTAGAGACCCAGTACTTC.

This clonotype was counted many times. This rearrangement joins TRBV11-2 to TRBJ2-1; 15 bases agree with TRBD2. Germline-derived CDR1 and CDR2 are SGHAT and FQNNGV. This CDR3 has 17 amino acids. V gave up 5 bases and J gave up 8 bases; unmatched junction bases: 10. The CDR3 DNA is TGTGCCAGCAGCCCCCCCCGGACTAGCGGGAGGGGCCATGAGCAGTTCTTC. Translated, it gives CASSPPRTSGRGHEQFF.

The chain couples TRBV7-3 to TRBJ1-4, with 12 bases fitting TRBD1. Per the germline V gene, CDR1 is SGHTA and CDR2 is FQGTGA. The CDR3 spans 16 residues. V gave up 4 bases and J gave up 6 bases; unmatched junction bases: 6. The CDR3 loop reads CASSYGTGGAYEKLFF. The CDR3 DNA is TGTGCCAGCAGCTACGGGACAGGGGGCGCTTATGAAAAACTGTTTTTT.

This rearrangement joins TRBV24-1 to TRBJ2-5, with 7 bases lining up with TRBD1. The J segment lost 4 bases and the V segment lost 2 bases, leaving 0 bases of the junction unmatched. In germline, CDR1 is KGHDR, CDR2 SFDVKD. The CDR3 runs to 13 residues. CDR3 region: CATSDSGGETQYF. The CDR3 DNA follows: TGTGCCACCAGTGATTCAGGGGGAGAGACCCAGTACTTC.

The rearrangement joins TRBV15 to TRBJ1-2; the match to TRBD1 covers 8 bases. The CDR3 is 14 amino acids. Trimming took 3 bases from V and 4 from J; bases not matched to a gene: 4. Germline CDR1 reads LNHNV; CDR2 reads YYDKDF (reference sequence). The CDR3 region is CATSSSGGGYGYTF. CDR3 nucleotide sequence: TGTGCCACCAGCAGCTCAGGGGGCGGCTATGGCTACACCTTC. Full variable domain (outside the CDR3, taken from reference TRBV15 and TRBJ1-2): DAMVIQNPRYQVTQFGKPVTLSCSQTLNHNVMYWYQQKSSQAPKLLFHYYDKDFNNEADTPDNFQSRRPNTSFCFLDIRSPGLGDTAMYLCATSSSGGGYGYTFGSGTRLTVV.

This clonotype was recorded many times. The J gene is TRBJ1-2, the V gene TRBV6-5, with D perhaps TRBD1 (5 bases). This CDR3 region has 13 residues. Germline CDR1 MNHEY, CDR2 SVGAGI. Trimming removed 0 bases at V and 3 bases at J, with 5 bases between. Written as DNA, the CDR3 is TGTGCCAGCAGTTACTCGGGGGACTATGGCTACACCTTC. It translates to CASSYSGDYGYTF.

This clonotype has only a few counts. CDR3 bases: TGTGCCAGCAGCGGTCGTACCCCGGGACGCCAAGAGACCCAGTACTTC. Protein sequence: CASSGRTPGRQETQYF. V is TRBV9 and J is TRBJ2-5; D may match TRBD1 or TRBD2 (5 bases each). The CDR3 spans 16 residues. Germline V CDR1 and CDR2: SGDLS, YYNGEE. The V and J ends lost 3 bases and 1 base respectively, with 16 bases between them.

Many counts were recorded for this clonotype. This chain joins TRBV7-2 and TRBJ2-3; TRBD2 agrees at 12 bases. This CDR3 contains 19 residues. Trimming cost V 2 bases and J 2 bases; bases outside gene matches: 11. The germline V gene has CDR1 SGHTA and CDR2 FQGNSA. CDR3 nucleotide sequence: TGTGCCAGCAGCTTACGGCTAGCGGGAGGGCCTTTTAACACAGATACGCAGTATTTT. As protein: CASSLRLAGGPFNTDTQYF.

At least ten counts were recorded for this clonotype. This sequence joins TRBV7-2 and TRBJ2-5, with 9 bases that match TRBD1. This CDR3 region has 14 residues. The germline CDR1 and CDR2 sequences are SGHTA and FQGNSA. Trimming took 7 bases from V and 5 from J; bases not matched to a gene: 8. CDR3 DNA: TGTGCCAGCACCCGGGGGGACAGGGTGGAGACCCAGTACTTC. The encoded protein is CASTRGDRVETQYF.

This clonotype appeared many times. The genes are TRBV7-8 and TRBJ2-7; 7 bases align to TRBD1. CDR1 SGHVS and CDR2 FQNEAQ come from the germline V gene. J gave up 2 bases and V 4 bases, and 8 bases lay outside the gene matches. This CDR3 comprises 15 residues. Written as DNA, the CDR3 is TGTGCCAGCAGCTACCGGACAGGAAGAGCCTACGAGCAGTACTTC. This sequence encodes CASSYRTGRAYEQYF.

The V call is TRBV20-1, the J call TRBJ1-4, with 8 bases aligning to TRBD1. Trimming removed 5 bases from V and 4 bases from J; junction bases left unmatched: 6. Germline CDR1 is DFQATT and CDR2 is SNEGSKA (reference sequence). This CDR3 region has 14 residues. The CDR3 DNA reads as TGCAGTGCTCCAGGACAGGGAATTAATGAAAAACTGTTTTTT. It specifies CSAPGQGINEKLFF.

The chain employs TRBV19 and TRBJ2-6; the match to TRBD1 covers 8 bases. Germline V gene lookup returns CDR1 LNHDA and CDR2 SQIVND (reference sequence). V dropped 7 bases and J dropped 1; count of bases not matched to a gene: 9. CDR3 size: 17 residues. CDR3 coding DNA: TGTGCCAGTAAGACCGGGACAGGACTGTCTGGGGCCAACGTCCTGACTTTC. Protein sequence: CASKTGTGLSGANVLTF. The complete variable domain, with remaining parts taken from reference TRBV19 and TRBJ2-6, reads DGGITQSPKYLFRKEGQNVTLSCEQNLNHDAMYWYRQDPGQGLRLIYYSQIVNDFQKGDIAEGYSVSREKKESFPLTVTSAQKNPTAFYLCASKTGTGLSGANVLTFGAGSRLTVL.

This clonotype showed up many times. The V call is TRBV7-2, the J call TRBJ2-5, with 7 bases lining up with TRBD1. V was pared by 4 bases and J by 1 base, with 6 bases of the junction left unmatched. The CDR3 spans 15 residues. The germline CDR1 and CDR2 sequences are SGHTA and FQGNSA. CDR3 region: CASSSGPGGQETQYF. CDR3 sequence (DNA): TGTGCCAGCAGCTCAGGGCCAGGGGGCCAAGAGACCCAGTACTTC.

The V gene is TRBV6-2 or TRBV6-3, the J gene TRBJ1-1; D ambiguous. This CDR3 is 14 amino acids long. V lost 7 bases, J lost 5 bases, and 17 bases lay in between. Germline CDR1 reads MNHEY; CDR2 reads SVGEGT. In DNA, the CDR3 is TGTGCCAGCACCTCCTCAGGAGGTAAGACTGAAGCTTTCTTT. This gives the protein CASTSSGGKTEAFF.

The chain links TRBV7-8 to TRBJ2-7; D possibly corresponds to TRBD2 (5 bases). The CDR3 totals 14 residues. V lost 2 bases and J lost 1, with 9 bases in between. The germline V gene encodes CDR1 SGHVS and CDR2 FQNEAQ. This CDR3 reads CASSLPSTSYEQYF. CDR3 coding DNA: TGTGCCAGCAGCTTACCTAGCACGTCCTACGAGCAGTACTTC.

The gene calls are TRBV3-1 and TRBJ2-7; possibly TRBD1 or TRBD2 for D (5 bases each). Trimming pared 4 bases from V and 6 bases from J, leaving 22 bases between. From germline, CDR1 is LGHDT and CDR2 YNNKEL (reference sequence). This CDR3 has 16 residues. The DNA of the CDR3 is TGTGCCAGCAGCCGTAATCCGGGACGGCGTCAGACCGAGCAGTACTTC. This codes for CASSRNPGRRQTEQYF.

The chain couples TRBV19 to TRBJ2-1; possible D gene TRBD2, 8 bases. This CDR3 has 17 residues. CDR1 is LNHDA and CDR2 is SQIVND in the germline V gene (reference sequence). Deletions cut 7 bases from V and 7 bases from J, with 26 bases between. CDR3 in amino acids: CASTGQEMRASGNEQFF. The CDR3, as DNA: TGTGCCAGTACCGGACAGGAAATGAGGGCTAGCGGGAATGAGCAGTTCTTC.

This clonotype was detected many times. This chain's CDR3 is CASSLEAGEKNEQFF. CDR3 nucleotides: TGTGCCAGCAGCTTAGAGGCGGGAGAAAAGAATGAGCAGTTCTTC. The chain combines TRBV7-6 with TRBJ2-1; 7 bases agree with TRBD2. With 1 base clipped from V and 7 bases from J, the junction kept 7 bases outside the gene matches. CDR3 size: 15 residues. The germline V gene encodes CDR1 SGHVS and CDR2 FNYEAQ. Full variable domain (outside the CDR3, taken from reference TRBV7-6 and TRBJ2-1): GAGVSQSPRYKVTKRGQDVALRCDPISGHVSLYWYRQALGQGPEFLTYFNYEAQQDKSGLPNDRFSAERPEGSISTLTIQRTEQRDSAMYRCASSLEAGEKNEQFFGPGTRLTVL.

In this sample, this clonotype turned up once. J is TRBJ2-3 and V is TRBV25-1; no clear D. The CDR3 runs to 13 residues. V was clipped by 0 bases and J by 5 bases, with 6 bases between them. Germline loops: CDR1 MGHDK, CDR2 SYGVNS. The CDR3 loop is CASSEYGQDTQYF. The CDR3, as DNA: TGTGCCAGCAGTGAATATGGGCAAGATACGCAGTATTTT.